The present entry profiles one T cell receptor beta chain with its context. What it recognizes is unknown. Method: immunoSEQ multiplex PCR; TCRdb's copy keeps in-frame clones and lacks some. Of 20,000 to 25,000 clones listed, roughly nine tenths were seen once; the top ten hold approximately 15%. Germline V gene sequence: CDR1 SGHDT, CDR2 YYEEEE. CDR3 length: 15 residues. V was clipped by 1 base and J by 5 bases; unmatched bases: 7. This sample was included in a study of T cells in tuberculosis. Study information: In South Africa, adults with active tuberculosis were compared with IGRA-negative and latently infected IGRA-positive adolescents. Points from the study as a whole: Smaller distances to GMM-specific TCRs suggested their expansion in active tuberculosis.

Sequences were obtained from PBMCs. This clonotype was obtained from a donor aged 10-29 years with latent tuberculosis or without tuberculosis infection. V gene TRBV5-6 combines with J gene TRBJ2-7, with TRBD1 matching over 9 bases. The CDR3 coding sequence is TGTGCCAGCAGCTTGCTTGGGACAGGGTCCCACGAGCAGTACTTC. The encoded protein is CASSLLGTGSHEQYF.